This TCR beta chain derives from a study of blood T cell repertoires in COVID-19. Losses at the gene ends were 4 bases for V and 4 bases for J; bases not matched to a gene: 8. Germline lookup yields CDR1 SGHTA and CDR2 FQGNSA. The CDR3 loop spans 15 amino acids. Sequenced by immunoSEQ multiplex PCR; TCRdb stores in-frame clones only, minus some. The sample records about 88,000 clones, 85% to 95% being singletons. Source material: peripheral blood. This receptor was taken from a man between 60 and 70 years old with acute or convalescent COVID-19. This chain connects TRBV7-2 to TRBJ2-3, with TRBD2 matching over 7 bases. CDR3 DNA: TGTGCCAGCAGCTCGCGGGGGTCCCGGGCAGATACGCAGTATTTT. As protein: CASSSRGSRADTQYF.